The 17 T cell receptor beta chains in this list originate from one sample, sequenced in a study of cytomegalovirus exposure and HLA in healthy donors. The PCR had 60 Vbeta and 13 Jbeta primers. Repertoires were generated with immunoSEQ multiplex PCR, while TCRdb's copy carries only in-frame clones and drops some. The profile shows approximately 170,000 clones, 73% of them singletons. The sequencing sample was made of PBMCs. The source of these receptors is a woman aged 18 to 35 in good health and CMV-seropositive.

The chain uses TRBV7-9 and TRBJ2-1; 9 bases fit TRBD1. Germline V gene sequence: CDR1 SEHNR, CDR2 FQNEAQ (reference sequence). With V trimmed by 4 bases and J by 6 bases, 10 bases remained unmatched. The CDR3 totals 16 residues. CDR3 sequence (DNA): TGTGCCAGCAGCTCCCCACCGGGACAGGGCCTCAATGAGCAGTTCTTC. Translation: CASSSPPGQGLNEQFF.

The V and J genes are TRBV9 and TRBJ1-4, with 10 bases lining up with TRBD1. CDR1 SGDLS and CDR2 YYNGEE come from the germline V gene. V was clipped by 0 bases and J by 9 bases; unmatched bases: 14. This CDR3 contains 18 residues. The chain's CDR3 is CASSVAGQGGTGSQKLFF. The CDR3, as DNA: TGTGCCAGCAGCGTAGCAGGACAGGGGGGAACCGGATCTCAAAAACTGTTTTTT.

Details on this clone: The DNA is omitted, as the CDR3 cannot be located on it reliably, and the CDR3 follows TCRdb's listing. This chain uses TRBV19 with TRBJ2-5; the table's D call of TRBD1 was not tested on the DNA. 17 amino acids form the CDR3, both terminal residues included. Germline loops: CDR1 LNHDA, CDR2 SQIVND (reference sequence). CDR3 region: CASSTSVTDPGRETQYF.

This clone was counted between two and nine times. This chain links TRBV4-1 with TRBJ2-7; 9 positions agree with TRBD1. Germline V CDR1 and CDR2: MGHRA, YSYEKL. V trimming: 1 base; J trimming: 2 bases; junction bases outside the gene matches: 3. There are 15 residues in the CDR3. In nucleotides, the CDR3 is TGCGCCAGCAGCCAAGCCGGGGACAGGGCCTACGAGCAGTACTTC. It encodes CASSQAGDRAYEQYF.

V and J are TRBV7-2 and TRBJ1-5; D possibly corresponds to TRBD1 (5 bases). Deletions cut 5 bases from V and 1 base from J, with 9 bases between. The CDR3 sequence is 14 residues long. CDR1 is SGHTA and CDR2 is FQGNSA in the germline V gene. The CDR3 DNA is TGTGCCAGCAGCAGCGGGACGAGCAATCAGCCCCAGCATTTT. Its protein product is CASSSGTSNQPQHF. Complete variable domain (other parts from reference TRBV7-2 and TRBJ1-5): GAGVSQSPSNKVTEKGKDVELRCDPISGHTALYWYRQSLGQGLEFLIYFQGNSAPDKSGLPSDRFSAERTGGSVSTLTIQRTQQEDSAVYLCASSSGTSNQPQHFGDGTRLSIL.

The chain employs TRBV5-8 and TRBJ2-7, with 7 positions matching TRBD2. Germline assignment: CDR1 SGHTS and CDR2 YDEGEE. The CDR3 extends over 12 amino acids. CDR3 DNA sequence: TGTGTCACCGGACTAGAAGACTACGAGCAGTACTTC. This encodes CVTGLEDYEQYF.

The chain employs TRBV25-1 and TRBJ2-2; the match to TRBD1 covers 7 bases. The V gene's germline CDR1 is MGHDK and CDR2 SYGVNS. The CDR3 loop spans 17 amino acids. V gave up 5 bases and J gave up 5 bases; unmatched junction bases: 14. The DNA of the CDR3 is TGTGCCAGCAGTCGATGGGACAGAGTCGAGGGGACCGGGGAGCTGTTTTTT. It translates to CASSRWDRVEGTGELFF.

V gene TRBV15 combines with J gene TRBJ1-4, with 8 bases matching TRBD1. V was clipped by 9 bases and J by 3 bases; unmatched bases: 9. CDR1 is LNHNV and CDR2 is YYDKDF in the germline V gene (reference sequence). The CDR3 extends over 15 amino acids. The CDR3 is CATGPGGGSNEKLFF. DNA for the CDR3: TGTGCCACGGGACCAGGGGGCGGATCTAATGAAAAACTGTTTTTT.

The CDR3 spells CASSLYAGNNYGYTF. The DNA of the CDR3 is TGTGCCAGCAGTTTATATGCAGGAAACAACTATGGCTACACCTTC. V is TRBV27 and J is TRBJ1-2; no reliable D call. V was cut by 1 base and J by 2 bases, with 11 bases left in between. Germline lookup yields CDR1 MNHEY and CDR2 SMNVEV (reference sequence). The CDR3 contains 15 residues.

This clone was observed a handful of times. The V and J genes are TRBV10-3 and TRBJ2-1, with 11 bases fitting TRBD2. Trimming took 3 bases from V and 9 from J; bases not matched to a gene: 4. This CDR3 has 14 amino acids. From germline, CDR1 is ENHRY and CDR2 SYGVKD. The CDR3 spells CAISDSGGAGEQFF. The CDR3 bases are TGTGCCATCAGTGATAGCGGGGGGGCCGGTGAGCAGTTCTTC.

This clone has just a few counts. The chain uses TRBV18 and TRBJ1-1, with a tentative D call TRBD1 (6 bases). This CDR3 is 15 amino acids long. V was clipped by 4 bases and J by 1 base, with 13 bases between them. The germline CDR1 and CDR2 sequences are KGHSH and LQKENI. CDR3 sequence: CASSLGQGSNTEAFF. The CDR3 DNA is TGTGCCAGCTCACTGGGCCAGGGGTCGAACACTGAAGCTTTCTTT.

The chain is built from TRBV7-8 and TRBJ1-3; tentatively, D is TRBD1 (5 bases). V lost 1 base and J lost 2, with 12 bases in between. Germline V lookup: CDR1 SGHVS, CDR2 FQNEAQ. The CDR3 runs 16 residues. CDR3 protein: CASSLEGQGTGNTIYF. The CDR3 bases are TGTGCCAGCAGCTTAGAGGGCCAGGGAACTGGAAACACCATATATTTT. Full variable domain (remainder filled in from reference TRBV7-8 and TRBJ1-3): GAGVSQSPRYKVAKRGQDVALRCDPISGHVSLFWYQQALGQGPEFLTYFQNEAQLDKSGLPSDRFFAERPEGSVSTLKIQRTQQEDSAVYLCASSLEGQGTGNTIYFGEGSWLTVV.

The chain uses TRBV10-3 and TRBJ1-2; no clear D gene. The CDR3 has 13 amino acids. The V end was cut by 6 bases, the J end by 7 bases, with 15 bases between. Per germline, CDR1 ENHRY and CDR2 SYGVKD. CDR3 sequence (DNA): TGTGCCATCAGCTTCTCCCAGGAATTTGGCTACACCTTC. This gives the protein CAISFSQEFGYTF.

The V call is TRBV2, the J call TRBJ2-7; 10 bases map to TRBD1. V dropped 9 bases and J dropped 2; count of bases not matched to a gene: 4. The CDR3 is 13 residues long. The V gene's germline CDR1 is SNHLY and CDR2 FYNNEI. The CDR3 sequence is CASRGTGAYEQYF. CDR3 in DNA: TGTGCCAGTCGGGGGACAGGGGCCTACGAGCAGTACTTC.

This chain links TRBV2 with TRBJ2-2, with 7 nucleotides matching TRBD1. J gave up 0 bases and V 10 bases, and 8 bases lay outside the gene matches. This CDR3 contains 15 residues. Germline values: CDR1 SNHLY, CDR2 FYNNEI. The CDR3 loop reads CATSRQGANTGELFF. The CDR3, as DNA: TGTGCCACCTCGAGACAGGGAGCGAACACCGGGGAGCTGTTTTTT.

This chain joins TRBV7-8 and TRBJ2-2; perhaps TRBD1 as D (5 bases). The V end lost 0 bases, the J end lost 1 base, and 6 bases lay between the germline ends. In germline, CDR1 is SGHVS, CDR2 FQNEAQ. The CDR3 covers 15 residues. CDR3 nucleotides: TGTGCCAGCAGCTTAGCGGGGCTGAACACCGGGGAGCTGTTTTTT. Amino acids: CASSLAGLNTGELFF.

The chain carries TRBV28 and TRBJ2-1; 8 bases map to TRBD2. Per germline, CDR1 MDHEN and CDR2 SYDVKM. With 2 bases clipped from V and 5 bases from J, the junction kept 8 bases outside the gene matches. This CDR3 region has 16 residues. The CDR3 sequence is CASSLLSGGGNNEQFF. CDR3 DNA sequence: TGTGCCAGCAGTTTACTTTCCGGGGGGGGTAACAATGAGCAGTTCTTC.